This T cell receptor (beta chain) stems from a study of T cell responses to AZD1222 COVID-19 vaccine. The germline V gene has CDR1 MDHEN and CDR2 SYDVKM. This CDR3 spans 13 amino acids. Findings and caveats of the study: At baseline, seropositivity was found in only six or seven AZD1222 recipients. There were vaccine-associated CD4 TCRs across spike, dominant at 160-218 and 743-854. The sample set comprised mostly white British donors with more females, and clonal diversity was possibly underestimated.

Clones were sequenced by immunoSEQ multiplex PCR, and TCRdb holds only the in-frame ones, with some missing. The repertoire includes some 100,000 clones, about 86% of them detected once, and around 12% sits in the top ten. Of note for this clone: Its matching antigen is unknown.

The starting material was peripheral blood, obtained on day 0 of AZD1222 vaccination. The chain combines TRBV28 with TRBJ1-1, with TRBD1 identical over 11 bases. The TCR originated in an adult in good health. The CDR3 DNA sequence: TGTGTCATCAGGGGGACAGGGGGCACTGAAGCTTTCTTT. Translated: CVIRGTGGTEAFF. Looking up the rest from reference TRBV28 and TRBJ1-1 gives the full variable domain: DVKVTQSSRYLVKRTGEKVFLECVQDMDHENMFWYRQDPGLGLRLIYFSYDVKMKEKGDIPEGYSVSREKKERFSLILESASTNQTSMYLCVIRGTGGTEAFFGQGTRLTVV.